A single sample gave rise to the 7 T cell receptor beta chains below, sequenced in a study of read filtering for tumor transcriptome and immune sequencing. This library used approximately 370 ng RNA and molecular barcoded adaptors spanning alpha/delta and beta/gamma chains. TCRdb passed the reads through MiXCR, listing each CDR3 protein once. The sample records approximately 50,000 distinct CDR3 sequences, around 20% being singletons. Sample: a population of CD138-negative cells sorted from bone marrow. These receptors were collected from a donor at least 40 years old with multiple myeloma.

The chain joins TRBV24-1 to TRBJ2-7, with D possibly TRBD2 on 6 matching bases. This CDR3 spans 14 amino acids. Germline V CDR1 and CDR2: KGHDR, SFDVKD. Trimming pared 4 bases from V and 3 bases from J, leaving 12 bases between. This chain's CDR3 is CATSDSLGGYEQYF. The CDR3 DNA follows: TGTGCCACCAGTGACTCCCTCGGGGGCTACGAGCAGTACTTC.

This clonotype was seen repeatedly, ten times or more. The J gene is TRBJ1-5, the V gene TRBV6-2 or TRBV6-3, with unresolved D. CDR3 size: 13 residues. Germline V lookup: CDR1 MNHEY, CDR2 SVGEGT. The V end was cut by 6 bases, the J end by 2 bases, with 8 bases between. The CDR3 reads CASRQDGNQPQHF. In nucleotides, the CDR3 is TGTGCCAGCAGACAAGATGGCAATCAGCCCCAGCATTTT.

The table lists this clonotype with a few counts. The gene calls are TRBV28 and TRBJ2-5; D is perhaps TRBD1 (5 bases). The germline V gene has CDR1 MDHEN and CDR2 SYDVKM. The CDR3 extends over 12 amino acids. V lost 7 bases and J lost 4, with 10 bases in between. The chain's CDR3 is CASTQGRETQYF. CDR3 nucleotides: TGTGCCAGCACTCAGGGCCGAGAGACCCAGTACTTC. Combining the CDR3 with reference TRBV28 and TRBJ2-5 gives the whole variable domain DVKVTQSSRYLVKRTGEKVFLECVQDMDHENMFWYRQDPGLGLRLIYFSYDVKMKEKGDIPEGYSVSREKKERFSLILESASTNQTSMYLCASTQGRETQYFGPGTRLLVL.

This clonotype was seen at least ten times. The genes are TRBV2 and TRBJ2-7, with 10 positions matching TRBD2. The CDR3 is 15 residues long. Germline V gene sequence: CDR1 SNHLY, CDR2 FYNNEI. V lost 6 bases, J lost 6 bases, and 11 bases stayed unmatched. The CDR3 loop reads CASSVFASGSGEQYF. The CDR3 bases are TGTGCCAGCAGCGTCTTTGCTAGCGGGAGCGGCGAGCAGTACTTC.

The table lists this clonotype with many counts. This rearrangement joins TRBV9 to TRBJ2-4; 7 positions match TRBD1. The germline CDR1 and CDR2 sequences are SGDLS and YYNGEE. V shed 4 bases and J 0 bases; nucleotides not matched to a gene: 4. The CDR3 totals 15 residues. CDR3 bases: TGTGCCAGCAGCCAGGGACAGCTAGCCAAAAACATTCAGTACTTC. It specifies CASSQGQLAKNIQYF.

This clonotype was detected many times. The V and J genes are TRBV5-6 and TRBJ1-1; 7 bases agree with TRBD1. This CDR3 has 14 amino acids. Looked up from germline, CDR1 is SGHDT and CDR2 is YYEEEE. Trimming at V came to 4 bases and at J to 8 bases, leaving 11 bases not matched to a gene. CDR3 coding DNA: TGTGCCAGCAGCCAAGTACTAGACAGGGTCGAAGCTTTCTTT. This gives the protein CASSQVLDRVEAFF.

Note on this clonotype: A read error is likely, as this CDR3 ends without the conserved phenylalanine or tryptophan. The chain recombines TRBV29-1 with TRBJ1-1, with D uncertain. V lost 2 bases to trimming and J lost 1 base, with 2 bases between them. The V gene's germline CDR1 is SQVTM and CDR2 ANQGSEA. The CDR3 totals 11 residues. CDR3 nucleotide sequence: TGCAGCGTTGAAAGGAACACTGAAGCTTTCCTT. It is translated as CSVERNTEAFL.